This T cell receptor beta chain was found in a study of T cells in Graves' hyperthyroidism and ophthalmopathy. This clonotype showed up many times. From RNA transcripts, TCR beta CDR3 regions were amplified. In the first-round RT-PCR of the TCR CDR3, the HTBI primer set was used. TCRdb re-called the multiplex PCR reads with MiXCR, one entry per CDR3 protein. Among around 800,000 distinct CDR3 sequences listed, roughly 37% were seen once. CDR3 length: 14 amino acids. Germline trimming cut 5 bases from V and 9 bases from J; bases unmatched to any gene: 5. Germline CDR1 SGHVS, CDR2 FNYEAQ. This sequence was found in a man in his late teens or twenties with Graves' hyperthyroidism. The sequencing sample was made of blood. The chain uses TRBV7-6 and TRBJ1-6; 9 positions match TRBD1. This chain's CDR3 is CASSTGQGASPLHF. The CDR3 DNA reads as TGTGCCAGCAGCACGGGACAGGGTGCTTCACCCCTCCACTTT. The variable domain in full, completed from reference TRBV7-6 and TRBJ1-6, reads GAGVSQSPRYKVTKRGQDVALRCDPISGHVSLYWYRQALGQGPEFLTYFNYEAQQDKSGLPNDRFSAERPEGSISTLTIQRTEQRDSAMYRCASSTGQGASPLHFGNGTRLTVT.